Listed below are T cell receptor beta chains from one sample, sequenced in a study of neurological immune-mediated disorders. Using its own MiXCR run on the 5' RACE reads, TCRdb lists one record per CDR3 protein. The table includes 50,000 to 70,000 distinct CDR3 sequences, about 4.9% detected once. The sequenced material came from PBMCs. The source is a man aged 30 to 39 with multiple sclerosis. Both conserved end residues are part of each CDR3.

V gene	J gene	CDR3 protein
TRBV7-6	TRBJ1-1	CASSPTEGGTEAFF
TRBV15	TRBJ1-1	CATSRDLGGVTEAFF
TRBV5-1	TRBJ1-1	CASSGPPGQEYTEAFF
TRBV5-4	TRBJ2-1	CASSFPGPMKDNEQFF
TRBV7-2	TRBJ1-5	CASQQGLSQPQHF
TRBV7-7	TRBJ2-3	CASSLTGLGDTQYF
TRBV12-5	TRBJ1-4	CASGLDRTGFATNEKLFF
TRBV20-1	TRBJ2-3	CSAPRQGLSTDTQYF
TRBV20-1	TRBJ2-7	CSALETSFYEQYF
TRBV10-3	TRBJ1-5	CAISADAHQPQHF
TRBV10-3	TRBJ2-2	CAISARTSGGAAELFF
TRBV12-5	TRBJ1-6	CASGLVLNRRSYNSPLNF
TRBV3-1	TRBJ2-7	CASSSGVAYEQYF
TRBV5-1	TRBJ1-1	CASRPYTGTEAFF
TRBV20-1	TRBJ2-5	CSAISRTGAETQYF
TRBV7-9	TRBJ2-3	CASSPSQTGSTDTQYF
TRBV7-6	TRBJ2-7	CASSYRTGNEQYF
TRBV6-6	TRBJ1-2	CASRPQGAFSNYGYTF
TRBV25-1	TRBJ2-2	CASSQGGGPNTGELFF
TRBV9	TRBJ1-6	CASSERVESPLHF
TRBV20-1	TRBJ1-2	CSAPSGQGGGYTF
TRBV5-1	TRBJ1-1	CASSLQGTGNTEAFF
TRBV5-1	TRBJ1-4	CASTSGIAANEKLFF
TRBV29-1	TRBJ1-1	CSVGGGTSREAFF
TRBV9	TRBJ1-1	CASSGNRVDTEAFF
TRBV7-2	TRBJ2-7	CASSDRYEQYF
TRBV24-1	TRBJ2-7	CATSDLTWGRQYF
TRBV27	TRBJ1-1	CASSRAWGTEAFF
TRBV12-5	TRBJ1-1	CASGLPQTNTEAFF
TRBV20-1	TRBJ1-1	CSARDPTQFTEAFF
TRBV12-3/TRBV12-4	TRBJ2-2	CASSLGHDTGELFF
TRBV10-3	TRBJ1-2	CAISADMNYGYTF
TRBV29-1	TRBJ2-1	CSVDTRDRRFF
TRBV4-1	TRBJ2-5	CASSQDGGTRIQETQYF
TRBV27	TRBJ2-1	CASSFGTGFRNEQFF
TRBV5-1	TRBJ1-1	CASSHRTMNTEAFF
TRBV9	TRBJ2-1	CASSPWTGVDEQFF
TRBV7-2	TRBJ1-2	CASSLGADSYGYTF
TRBV20-1	TRBJ1-1	CSARDQGSNTEAFF
TRBV20-1	TRBJ1-5	CSALYPSTQPQHF
TRBV12-3/TRBV12-4	TRBJ1-2	CASSLGWGRGGYTF
TRBV12-3/TRBV12-4	TRBJ1-5	CASTLDFNQPQHF
TRBV5-1	TRBJ1-1	CASSPGDTFTEAFF
TRBV10-1	TRBJ1-2	CASSDRGPIGYTF
TRBV28	TRBJ1-3	CASSRQGLRNTIYF
TRBV15	TRBJ2-3	CATSRDGGGGYTDTQYF
TRBV5-1	TRBJ1-4	CASSHTGQGAPNEKLFF
TRBV20-1	TRBJ2-1	CSAHVDRGNEQFF
TRBV5-1	TRBJ1-3	CASSLGRNPLSGNTIYF
TRBV5-5	TRBJ1-5	CASSPWDRGYQPQHF
TRBV10-3	TRBJ2-5	CAISDGGLQETQYF
TRBV15	TRBJ2-2	CATSRERTSGRTGELFF
TRBV6-2/TRBV6-3	TRBJ1-2	CASAKSTANYGYTF
TRBV6-1	TRBJ1-2	CASSEAAVTNFYGYTF
TRBV4-1	TRBJ1-2	CASSLTRAPGYTF